This T cell receptor beta chain was recovered during a study of regulatory T cells in long-lasting Graves disease. The overall study: Less than 3 months of antithyroid drugs had been taken by newly diagnosed Graves' patients.

Described time point: newly diagnosed GD, antithyroid drugs for less than 3 months. RNA isolated from PBMCs was used to make the TCR library. The V end lost 5 bases, the J end lost 4 bases, and 15 bases lay between the germline ends. The germline CDR1 and CDR2 sequences are SEHNR and FQNEAQ (reference sequence). CDR3 length equals 14 residues. The table lists this clonotype with many counts. Through Arm-PCR of CDR3 regions and iRepertoire HTBI primers, TCR beta libraries were built. TCRdb itself ran the multiplex PCR reads through MiXCR, one entry per CDR3 protein. This repertoire shows about 420,000 distinct CDR3 sequences, approximately 16% found once; its top ten account for 20% to 25%. The same sample was also studied in work on T cells in Graves' hyperthyroidism and ophthalmopathy. That source notes: A patient was excluded if there was uncontrolled infection, other autoimmune disease, pregnancy or lactation. Stable hyperthyroidism was told apart from ophthalmopathy by a model built on 13 V-J features.

The clonotype originates from a woman between 18 and 30 years old with Graves disease. The sequencing here drew on peripheral blood mononuclear cells (PBMCs), taken at new diagnosis, from a patient treated with antithyroid drugs. The chain links TRBV7-9 to TRBJ2-7; D unclear. CDR3: CASSPEMVRYEQYF. The DNA of the CDR3 is TGTGCCAGCAGCCCCGAGATGGTTCGGTACGAGCAGTACTTC.